Only one count was recorded for the clone carrying this T cell receptor beta chain. What it recognizes is unknown. The germline V gene encodes CDR1 MNHNS and CDR2 SASEGT. Losses at the gene ends were 2 bases for V and 8 bases for J; bases not matched to a gene: 9. The CDR3 loop spans 15 amino acids. The sample comes from a study of cytomegalovirus exposure and HLA in healthy donors. Study outcomes and limitations: Earlier analysis looked at TCR beta V segments, and most were productive about 87% or about 30% of the time.

PCR was performed using 60 Vbeta and 13 Jbeta primers. The data were produced by immunoSEQ multiplex PCR, yet TCRdb's version contains in-frame clones alone and is incomplete. The repertoire holds roughly 120,000 clones, with roughly 78% as singletons. The sequencing sample was made of PBMCs. This receptor was taken from a woman aged 25 to 39 in good health and CMV-seronegative. The V call is TRBV6-1, the J call TRBJ2-1; 7 bases agree with TRBD2. The CDR3: CASSETAGVQHEQFF. CDR3 coding DNA: TGTGCCAGCAGTGAAACTGCGGGAGTCCAGCATGAGCAGTTCTTC.